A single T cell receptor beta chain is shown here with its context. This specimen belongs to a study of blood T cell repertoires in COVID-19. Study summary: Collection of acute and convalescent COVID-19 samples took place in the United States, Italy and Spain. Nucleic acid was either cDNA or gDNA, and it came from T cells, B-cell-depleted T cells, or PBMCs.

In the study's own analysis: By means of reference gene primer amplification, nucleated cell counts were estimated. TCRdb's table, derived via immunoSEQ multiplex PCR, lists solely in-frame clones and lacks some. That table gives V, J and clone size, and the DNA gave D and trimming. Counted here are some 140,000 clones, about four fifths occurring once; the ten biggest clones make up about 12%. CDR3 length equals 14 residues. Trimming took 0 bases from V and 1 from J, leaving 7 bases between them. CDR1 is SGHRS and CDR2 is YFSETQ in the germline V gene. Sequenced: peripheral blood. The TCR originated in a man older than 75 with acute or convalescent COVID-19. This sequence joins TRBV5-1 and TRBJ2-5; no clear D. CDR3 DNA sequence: TGCGCCAGCAGCTTGGCGCTAGGCCAAGAGACCCAGTACTTC. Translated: CASSLALGQETQYF.